Listed here are 24 T cell receptor beta chains from one sample, sequenced in a study of cytomegalovirus exposure and HLA in healthy donors (dated by TCRdb to 2015 to 2018). Library preparation employed the immunoSEQ multiplex PCR assay. For the multiplex PCR, a mixture combining 60 forward primers for TCR Vbeta segments and 13 reverse primers for TCR Jbeta segments was used. TCRdb mirrors the immuneACCESS table, restricted to in-frame sequences. Some clones are absent from its copies; in checked studies, under half trace to an unresolved V gene, and the reason for the others is unknown. A total of about 160,000 clones appear in this sample, approximately 86% of them only once. The leading ten clones occupy approximately 2% of the sample. The sequenced material came from PBMCs. Receptor source: a woman aged 18-29 years in good health and CMV-seronegative.

The gene calls are TRBV7-8 and TRBJ2-7; TRBD1 is a possible D gene (6 bases). This CDR3 contains 14 residues. V shed 1 base and J shed 5 bases, with 12 bases lying between them. CDR1 is SGHVS, CDR2 FQNEAQ, per germline. CDR3 nucleotide sequence: TGTGCCAGCAGCTTAGACAGGGATATCCACGAGCAGTACTTC. This codes for CASSLDRDIHEQYF.

The chain carries TRBV11-3 and TRBJ2-2; a weak D match, TRBD1 (8 bases). Deletions cut 5 bases from V and 3 bases from J, with 16 bases between. This CDR3 is built from 16 residues. Germline CDR1 reads SGHNT; CDR2 reads YENEEA. CDR3 in amino acids: CASSPGQGGDTGELFF. The CDR3 DNA reads TGTGCCAGCAGCCCCGGACAGGGAGGGGACACCGGGGAGCTGTTTTTT.

This clone was detected a few times. The rearrangement joins TRBV5-6 to TRBJ1-5; 7 bases are shared with TRBD1. The CDR3 is 15 amino acids. Germline V gene lookup returns CDR1 SGHDT and CDR2 YYEEEE. V shed 4 bases, J shed 3 bases, and the junction held 7 bases outside the gene matches. CDR3 in DNA: TGTGCCAGCAGCCCCTCCGGGACAGCCAATCAGCCCCAGCATTTT. Protein product: CASSPSGTANQPQHF.

This chain joins TRBV19 and TRBJ1-2; 8 bases align to TRBD1. The CDR3 length is 13 residues. Germline trimming cut 10 bases from V and 4 bases from J; bases unmatched to any gene: 8. Germline CDR1 reads LNHDA; CDR2 reads SQIVND (reference sequence). The CDR3 nucleotides are TGTGCCACCCGTGGGCAGGGGGCCTATGGCTACACCTTC. Protein product: CATRGQGAYGYTF.

V gene TRBV2 combines with J gene TRBJ1-1; 7 bases line up with TRBD1. The length of the CDR3 is 12 residues. Germline values: CDR1 SNHLY, CDR2 FYNNEI. V gave up 11 bases and J gave up 4 bases; unmatched junction bases: 7. CDR3 sequence reads: CAGRQGGTEAFF. DNA of the CDR3: TGTGCCGGAAGACAGGGCGGCACTGAAGCTTTCTTT.

This clone was detected once. The chain recombines TRBV19 with TRBJ2-7; 11 nucleotides match TRBD2. The germline CDR1 and CDR2 sequences are LNHDA and SQIVND (reference sequence). The CDR3 is made up of 13 amino acids. Trimming removed 6 bases from V and 4 bases from J; junction bases left unmatched: 2. The CDR3 nucleotides read TGTGCCAGTAGCGCTAGCGGGAGGTACGAGCAGTACTTC. It codes for CASSASGRYEQYF.

The CDR3: CASSSPGQGYEQYF. The CDR3 DNA sequence: TGTGCCAGTAGTTCTCCGGGACAGGGGTACGAGCAGTACTTC. This sequence joins TRBV19 and TRBJ2-7, with 10 bases identical to TRBD1. Germline CDR1 reads LNHDA; CDR2 reads SQIVND (reference sequence). J was trimmed by 4 bases and V by 5 bases; bases with no gene match: 5. The CDR3 runs to 14 residues.

V is TRBV9 and J is TRBJ2-5, with D maybe TRBD1 (6 bases). The CDR3 loop spans 14 amino acids. CDR1 SGDLS and CDR2 YYNGEE come from the germline V gene. Between the trimmed V and J ends, which lost 5 bases and 1 base, there was a span of 12 bases. CDR3 sequence reads: CASSRQVSQETQYF. CDR3 in DNA: TGTGCCAGCAGTAGACAGGTCTCCCAAGAGACCCAGTACTTC.

The gene calls are TRBV7-9 and TRBJ1-6, with 8 bases that match TRBD1. This CDR3 spans 17 amino acids. Germline trimming cut 0 bases from V and 7 bases from J; bases unmatched to any gene: 8. Germline V gene data show CDR1 as SEHNR and CDR2 as FQNEAQ (reference sequence). CDR3 region: CASSLAQGGLGNSPLHF. Written as DNA, the CDR3 is TGTGCCAGCAGCTTAGCACAGGGGGGGCTCGGCAATTCACCCCTCCACTTT.

The V and J genes are TRBV28 and TRBJ1-2; TRBD1 is a possible D gene (5 bases). CDR3 length: 14 amino acids. The germline V and J ends were trimmed by 6 bases and 5 bases, with 16 bases remaining between them. Germline CDR1 reads MDHEN; CDR2 reads SYDVKM. DNA of the CDR3: TGTGCCAGCAGGGAGGGGATCGGCTCTTATGGCTACACCTTC. This encodes CASREGIGSYGYTF.

This clone was found a few times. The chain couples TRBV5-5 to TRBJ2-7; no definite D call. This CDR3 is 12 amino acids long. Per germline, CDR1 SGHKS and CDR2 YYEKEE (reference sequence). Trimming pared 2 bases from V and 5 bases from J, leaving 8 bases between. In nucleotides, the CDR3 is TGTGCCAGCAGCTTTTTCCCAAACGAGCAGTACTTC. This encodes CASSFFPNEQYF. The full variable domain, with the rest looked up from reference TRBV5-5 and TRBJ2-7, is DAGVTQSPTHLIKTRGQQVTLRCSPISGHKSVSWYQQVLGQGPQFIFQYYEKEERGRGNFPDRFSARQFPNYSSELNVNALLLGDSALYLCASSFFPNEQYFGPGTRLTVT.

The chain recombines TRBV28 with TRBJ1-4, with 7 positions matching TRBD1. V lost 5 bases to trimming and J lost 3 bases; unmatched junction nucleotides: 12. CDR3 length: 17 residues. Germline CDR1 is MDHEN and CDR2 is SYDVKM. In DNA, the CDR3 is TGTGCCAGCAGTGACACCGGCCCGGGACAGCCTAATGAAAAACTGTTTTTT. It codes for CASSDTGPGQPNEKLFF.

V gene TRBV18 combines with J gene TRBJ1-2; D ambiguous. Trimming shortened V by 8 bases and J by 2 bases, and 12 bases separated the two germline ends. The CDR3 has 13 residues. The germline gives CDR1 KGHSH, CDR2 LQKENI. The CDR3 region has the DNA TGTGCCAGCCGAGATTGGGCGAACTATGGCTACACCTTC. Translated, it gives CASRDWANYGYTF.

This clone has only one observation. This rearrangement joins TRBV6-5 to TRBJ2-7; D is undetermined. The V gene's germline CDR1 is MNHEY and CDR2 SVGAGI. Trimming removed 3 bases from V and 7 bases from J, with 13 bases in between. The CDR3 is made up of 13 amino acids. The CDR3 spells CASSYSSLQEQYF. The CDR3 DNA follows: TGTGCCAGCAGTTATTCAAGTTTGCAGGAGCAGTACTTC.

This clone has a handful of counts. The chain combines TRBV2 with TRBJ2-2, with D perhaps matching TRBD2 (5 bases). The CDR3 consists of 15 residues. V lost 0 bases to trimming and J lost 6 bases, with 11 bases between them. Per the germline V gene, CDR1 is SNHLY and CDR2 is FYNNEI. The DNA for the CDR3 is TGTGCCAGCAGTGAAGCGGGAGTATCTGCCGGGGAGCTGTTTTTT. Translating it yields CASSEAGVSAGELFF.

The chain uses TRBV5-1 and TRBJ2-1, with D perhaps TRBD1 (5 bases). This CDR3 is 14 amino acids long. The V end was cut by 4 bases, the J end by 6 bases, with 14 bases between. Germline values: CDR1 SGHRS, CDR2 YFSETQ. The CDR3 protein is CASSGQGNSNEQFF. The CDR3 DNA follows: TGCGCCAGCAGCGGGCAGGGAAATTCCAATGAGCAGTTCTTC.

CDR3 sequence (DNA): TGTGCCAGCAGCCAAGATTACGGGACAGCCTTGGGGCCCCAGCATTTT. Its protein is CASSQDYGTALGPQHF. V and J are TRBV4-2 and TRBJ1-5; 7 nucleotides match TRBD1. CDR1 and CDR2 (germline): LGHNA, YNFKEQ. With V trimmed by 0 bases and J by 9 bases, 11 bases remained unmatched. This CDR3 comprises 16 residues.

The V gene is TRBV29-1, the J gene TRBJ2-3; tentative D call: TRBD1 (5 bases). This CDR3 spans 14 amino acids. Germline-derived CDR1 and CDR2 are SQVTM and ANQGSEA. With 4 bases removed from V and 1 base from J, the gap between germline ends came to 12 bases. CDR3 sequence: CSVADRVRTDTQYF. CDR3 bases: TGCAGCGTTGCTGACAGAGTTCGCACAGATACGCAGTATTTT.

This clone was seen only once. At the DNA level, this CDR3 is encoded by other sequences in the same sample as well. V and J are TRBV19 and TRBJ1-5; D is possibly TRBD1 (5 bases). This CDR3 spans 16 amino acids. Germline CDR1 reads LNHDA; CDR2 reads SQIVND (reference sequence). V shed 1 base and J shed 7 bases, with 17 bases lying between them. The CDR3, as DNA: TGTGCCAGTAGTATAGTAACTTGGGGCGCATGGCAGCCCCAGCATTTT. This codes for CASSIVTWGAWQPQHF.

The chain couples TRBV9 to TRBJ2-2; D might be TRBD2 (5 bases). The CDR3 loop spans 15 amino acids. Trimming removed 4 bases from V and 0 bases from J, with 10 bases in between. The germline V gene encodes CDR1 SGDLS and CDR2 YYNGEE. The CDR3 region has the DNA TGTGCCAGCAGCCTCGGGGTAACGAACACCGGGGAGCTGTTTTTT. It specifies CASSLGVTNTGELFF.

This clone was detected a few times. V gene TRBV6-1 combines with J gene TRBJ2-7; D is unresolved. CDR1 and CDR2 (germline): MNHNS, SASEGT. The CDR3 runs 11 residues. The ends were cut back, 3 bases at V and 8 bases at J, with 8 bases in the middle. The CDR3 spells CASSDPIQQYF. DNA for the CDR3: TGTGCCAGCAGTGATCCAATCCAGCAGTACTTC.

The rearrangement joins TRBV19 to TRBJ2-1; no firm D call. The CDR3 has 14 residues. V gave up 7 bases and J gave up 0 bases, with 10 bases separating them. Germline V gene sequence: CDR1 LNHDA, CDR2 SQIVND (reference sequence). CDR3 loop: CASNAFPSYNEQFF. The CDR3 DNA sequence: TGTGCCAGTAACGCGTTTCCCTCCTACAATGAGCAGTTCTTC.

This sequence joins TRBV7-2 and TRBJ2-7, with TRBD2 matching over 8 bases. The CDR3 is 13 residues long. With V trimmed by 2 bases and J by 3 bases, 0 bases remained unmatched. CDR1 and CDR2 from the germline V gene are SGHTA and FQGNSA. CDR3: CASSLTSGYEQYF. CDR3 DNA: TGTGCCAGCAGCTTAACTAGCGGCTACGAGCAGTACTTC.

CDR3 sequence: CAIRKEGSANEKLFF. The CDR3 nucleotides read TGTGCCATCAGGAAAGAGGGATCCGCTAATGAAAAACTGTTTTTT. The gene calls are TRBV10-3 and TRBJ1-4, with unresolved D. CDR3 length: 15 amino acids. V was shortened by 6 bases and J by 3 bases, with 14 bases between the two germline ends. Germline lookup yields CDR1 ENHRY and CDR2 SYGVKD.